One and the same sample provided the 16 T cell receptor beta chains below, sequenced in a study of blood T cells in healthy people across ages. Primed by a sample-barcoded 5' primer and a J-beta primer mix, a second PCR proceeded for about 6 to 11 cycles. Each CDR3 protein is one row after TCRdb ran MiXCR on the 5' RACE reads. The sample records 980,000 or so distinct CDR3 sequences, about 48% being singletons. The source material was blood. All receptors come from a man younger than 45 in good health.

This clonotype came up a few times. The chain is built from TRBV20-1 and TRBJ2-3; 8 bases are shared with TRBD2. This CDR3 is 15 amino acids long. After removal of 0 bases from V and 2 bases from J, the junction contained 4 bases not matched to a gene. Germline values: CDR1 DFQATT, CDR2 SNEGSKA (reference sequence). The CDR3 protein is CSARDQLAVTDTQYF. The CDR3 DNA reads TGCAGTGCTAGAGATCAACTAGCGGTCACAGATACGCAGTATTTT.

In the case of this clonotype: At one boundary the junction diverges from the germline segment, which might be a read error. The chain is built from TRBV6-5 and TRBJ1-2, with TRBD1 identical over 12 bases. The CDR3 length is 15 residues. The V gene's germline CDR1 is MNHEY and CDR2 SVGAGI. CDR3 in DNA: TGTGTCAGCAAGACCGGGACAGGGGGCCCGGGTGGCTACACCTTC. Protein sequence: CVSKTGTGGPGGYTF.

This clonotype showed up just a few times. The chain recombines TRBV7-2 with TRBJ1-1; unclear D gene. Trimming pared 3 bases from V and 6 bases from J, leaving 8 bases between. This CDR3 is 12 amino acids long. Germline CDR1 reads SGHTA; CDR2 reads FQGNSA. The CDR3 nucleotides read TGTGCCAGCAGCTTGGGGTTACCTGAAGCTTTCTTT. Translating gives CASSLGLPEAFF. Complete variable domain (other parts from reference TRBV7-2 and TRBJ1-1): GAGVSQSPSNKVTEKGKDVELRCDPISGHTALYWYRQSLGQGLEFLIYFQGNSAPDKSGLPSDRFSAERTGGSVSTLTIQRTQQEDSAVYLCASSLGLPEAFFGQGTRLTVV.

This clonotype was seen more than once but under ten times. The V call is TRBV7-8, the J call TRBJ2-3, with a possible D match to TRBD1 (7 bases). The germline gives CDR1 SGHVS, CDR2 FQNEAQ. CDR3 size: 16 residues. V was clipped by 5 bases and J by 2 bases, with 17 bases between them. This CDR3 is CASSPGRGRFTDTQYF. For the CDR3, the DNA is TGTGCCAGCAGCCCCGGCAGGGGGAGGTTCACAGATACGCAGTATTTT.

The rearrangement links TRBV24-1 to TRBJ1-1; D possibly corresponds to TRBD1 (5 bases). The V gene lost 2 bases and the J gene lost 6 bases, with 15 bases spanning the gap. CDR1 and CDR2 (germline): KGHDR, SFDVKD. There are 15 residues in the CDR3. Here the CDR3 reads CATSDSRDDVAEAFF. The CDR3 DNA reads TGTGCCACCAGTGATTCCCGGGACGACGTCGCTGAAGCTTTCTTT.

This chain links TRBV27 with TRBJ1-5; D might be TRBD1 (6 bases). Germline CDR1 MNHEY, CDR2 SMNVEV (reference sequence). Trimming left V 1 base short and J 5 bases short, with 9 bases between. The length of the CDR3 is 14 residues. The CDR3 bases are TGTGCCAGCAGTTTATGGGCAGGGGATCAGCCCCAGCATTTT. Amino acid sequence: CASSLWAGDQPQHF.

CDR3 in amino acids: CSVERDRGQPQHF. For the CDR3, the DNA is TGCAGCGTTGAAAGGGACAGGGGACAGCCCCAGCATTTT. This chain uses TRBV29-1 with TRBJ1-5; 10 positions match TRBD1. Germline V gives CDR1 SQVTM, CDR2 ANQGSEA. This CDR3 comprises 13 residues. V gave up 2 bases and J gave up 7 bases; unmatched junction bases: 2.

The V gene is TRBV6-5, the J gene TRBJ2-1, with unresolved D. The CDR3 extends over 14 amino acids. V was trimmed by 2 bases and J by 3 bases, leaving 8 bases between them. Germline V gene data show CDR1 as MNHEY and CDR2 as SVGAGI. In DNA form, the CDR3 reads TGTGCCAGCAGTTACGGTCAGAACTACAATGAGCAGTTCTTC. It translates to CASSYGQNYNEQFF.

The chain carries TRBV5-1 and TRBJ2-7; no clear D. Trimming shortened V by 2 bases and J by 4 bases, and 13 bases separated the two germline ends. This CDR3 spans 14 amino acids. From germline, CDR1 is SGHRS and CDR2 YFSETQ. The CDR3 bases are TGCGCCAGCAGCTTACAGACCCTGGGATACGAGCAGTACTTC. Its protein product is CASSLQTLGYEQYF.

The CDR3 DNA follows: TGTGCCAGCACCAGACAGATTGCAACTAATGAAAAACTGTTTTTT. This encodes CASTRQIATNEKLFF. This chain links TRBV2 with TRBJ1-4; weak D call: TRBD1 (5 bases). This CDR3 is 15 amino acids long. V was cut by 7 bases and J by 0 bases, with 12 bases left in between. Germline CDR1 reads SNHLY; CDR2 reads FYNNEI.

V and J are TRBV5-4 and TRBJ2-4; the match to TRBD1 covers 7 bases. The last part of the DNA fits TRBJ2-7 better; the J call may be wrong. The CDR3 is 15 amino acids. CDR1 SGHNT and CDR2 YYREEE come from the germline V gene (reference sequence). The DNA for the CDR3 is TGTGCCAGCAGCCACAGGACAGGTTTAATCTACGAGCAGTACTTC. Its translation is CASSHRTGLIYEQYF.

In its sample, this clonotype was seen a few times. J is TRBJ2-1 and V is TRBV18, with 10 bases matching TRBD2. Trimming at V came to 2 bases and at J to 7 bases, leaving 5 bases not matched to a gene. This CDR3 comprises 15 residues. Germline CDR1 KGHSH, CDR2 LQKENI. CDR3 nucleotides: TGTGCCAGCTCACCAGCAGCGGGGGGGCATAATGAGCAGTTCTTC. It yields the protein CASSPAAGGHNEQFF.

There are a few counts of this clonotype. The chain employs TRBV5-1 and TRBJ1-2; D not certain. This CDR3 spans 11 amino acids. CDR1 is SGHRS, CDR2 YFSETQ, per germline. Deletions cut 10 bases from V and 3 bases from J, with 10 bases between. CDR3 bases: TGCGCCTGCCTGGAGGACTATGGCTACACCTTC. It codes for CACLEDYGYTF. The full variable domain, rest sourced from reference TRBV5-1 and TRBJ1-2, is KAGVTQTPRYLIKTRGQQVTLSCSPISGHRSVSWYQQTPGQGLQFLFEYFSETQRNKGNFPGRFSGRQFSNSRSEMNVSTLELGDSALYLCACLEDYGYTFGSGTRLTVV.

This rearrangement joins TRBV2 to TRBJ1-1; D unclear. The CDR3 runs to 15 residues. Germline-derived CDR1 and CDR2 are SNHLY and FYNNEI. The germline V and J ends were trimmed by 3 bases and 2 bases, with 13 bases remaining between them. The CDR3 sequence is CASSEEARPNTEAFF. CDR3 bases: TGTGCCAGCAGTGAGGAAGCACGGCCCAACACTGAAGCTTTCTTT.

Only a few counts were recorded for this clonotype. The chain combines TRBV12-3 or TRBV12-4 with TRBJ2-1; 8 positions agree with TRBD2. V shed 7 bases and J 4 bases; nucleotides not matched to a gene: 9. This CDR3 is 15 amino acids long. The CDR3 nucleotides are TGTGCCAGCACCCCCGGGGCTAGCGGGTACAATGAGCAGTTCTTC. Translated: CASTPGASGYNEQFF.

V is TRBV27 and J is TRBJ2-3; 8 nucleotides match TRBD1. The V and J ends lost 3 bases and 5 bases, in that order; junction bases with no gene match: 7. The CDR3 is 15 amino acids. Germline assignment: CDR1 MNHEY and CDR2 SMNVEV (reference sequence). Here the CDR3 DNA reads TGTGCCAGCAGTTTGTCGCAGGGGGCGATAGATACGCAGTATTTT. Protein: CASSLSQGAIDTQYF.